Sequencing of this T cell receptor beta chain was carried out in a study of neurological immune-mediated disorders. Germline V lookup: CDR1 MNHEY, CDR2 SMNVEV (reference sequence). The CDR3 is made up of 14 amino acids. V dropped 2 bases and J dropped 4; count of bases not matched to a gene: 5. Over 200 million TCR-beta sequences from 15-18 subjects came out of each sequencing run. One entry per CDR3 protein results from TCRdb running MiXCR on the 5' RACE reads. The table has around 130,000 distinct CDR3 sequences, about 3.2% seen once; the top ten hold 1.3%. This clonotype was counted ten times or more.

The chain carries TRBV27 and TRBJ2-7; 7 nucleotides match TRBD2. Sample: PBMCs. The sequence came from a woman aged 25 to 39 with multiple sclerosis. CDR3 amino acids: CASSLTSGMYEQYF. The CDR3 region has the DNA TGTGCCAGCAGTTTAACCAGCGGGATGTACGAGCAGTACTTC.